This TCR beta chain is from a study of blood T cell repertoires in COVID-19. Per the study methods: Amplification from reference gene primers served as the basis for estimated nucleated cell counts. Assay: immunoSEQ multiplex PCR; the TCRdb copy retains only in-frame clones and omits some. D and trimming come from the DNA, and the V and J calls and clone size come from that table. The sample has around 200,000 clones, 86% seen once. V shed 4 bases, J shed 2 bases, and the junction held 10 bases outside the gene matches. This CDR3 region has 16 residues. CDR1 and CDR2 (germline): MGHRA, YSYEKL. Sequencing input: PBMCs or T cells enriched from blood (not recorded which). The genes are TRBV4-1 and TRBJ2-5, with TRBD1 matching over 7 bases. This receptor was taken from a woman in her 30s who had been exposed to COVID-19. CDR3: CASSPQAGTVQETQYF. The CDR3 DNA reads TGCGCCAGCAGCCCTCAGGCAGGGACAGTTCAAGAGACCCAGTACTTC.